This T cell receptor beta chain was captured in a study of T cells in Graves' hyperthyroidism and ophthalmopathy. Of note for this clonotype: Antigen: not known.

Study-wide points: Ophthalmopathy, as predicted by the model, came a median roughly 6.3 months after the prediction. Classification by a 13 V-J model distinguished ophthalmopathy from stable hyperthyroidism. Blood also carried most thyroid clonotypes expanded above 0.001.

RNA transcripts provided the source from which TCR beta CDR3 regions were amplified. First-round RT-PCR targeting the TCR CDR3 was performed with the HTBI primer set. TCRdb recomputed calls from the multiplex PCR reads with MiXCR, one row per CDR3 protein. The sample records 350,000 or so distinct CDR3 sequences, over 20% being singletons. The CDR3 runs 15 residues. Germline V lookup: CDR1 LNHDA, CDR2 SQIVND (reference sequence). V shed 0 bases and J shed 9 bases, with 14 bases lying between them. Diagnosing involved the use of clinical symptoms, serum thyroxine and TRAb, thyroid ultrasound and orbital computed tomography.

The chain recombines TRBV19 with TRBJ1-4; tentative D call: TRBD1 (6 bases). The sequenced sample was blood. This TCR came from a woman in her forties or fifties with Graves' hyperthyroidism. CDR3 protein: CASSIEGGNLKKLFF. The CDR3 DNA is TGTGCCAGTAGTATAGAAGGGGGGAACTTGAAAAAACTGTTTTTT. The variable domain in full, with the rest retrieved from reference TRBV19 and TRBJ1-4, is DGGITQSPKYLFRKEGQNVTLSCEQNLNHDAMYWYRQDPGQGLRLIYYSQIVNDFQKGDIAEGYSVSREKKESFPLTVTSAQKNPTAFYLCASSIEGGNLKKLFFGSGTQLSVL.